This T cell receptor (beta chain) is from a study of T cell repertoires in cytomegalovirus infection. Trimming took 6 bases from V and 4 from J; bases not matched to a gene: 18. The CDR3 is 18 amino acids. The germline gives CDR1 DFQATT, CDR2 SNEGSKA (reference sequence). About this clonotype: Its antigen is not identified.

In TCRdb, the reads were re-called with MiXCR into one record per CDR3 protein. The sample lists nearly 700,000 distinct CDR3 sequences; 30% to 35% were seen once. The sequences come from cultured PBMCs, collected from culture after CMV antigen stimulation. This rearrangement joins TRBV20-1 to TRBJ2-7; 13 nucleotides agree with TRBD2. The source is a human donor in good health (CMV status not recorded). Some clones in this sample may be carry-over from other donors' samples. The CDR3 region is CSARNRVWTSGSGYEQYF. The CDR3 nucleotides are TGCAGTGCGCGGAACAGGGTGTGGACTAGCGGGAGTGGTTACGAGCAGTACTTC.